This TCR beta chain is from a study of CD8 T cells in Susac syndrome (dated by TCRdb to about 2019). Concerning the study at large: Whether CD8+ T cell activation and differentiation in Susac syndrome was antigen driven was tested using repertoire sequencing. The study compared CD8+ T cell repertoire clonality among 11 to 12 healthy donors, 14 Susac syndrome patients and about 16 multiple sclerosis patients.

This clonotype was seen only once. Its antigen is still unknown. No clone much larger than this one lies a single base away; base qualities are absent. Support from one read is weak. RNA was extracted using the RNeasy kit, and about 0.45 to 1 ug of the RNA was reverse transcribed with random hexamers. The immunoSEQ multiplex PCR assay, which covers 54 Vbeta and 13 Jbeta segments, was used to amplify TCR beta CDR3 regions. Bias from PCR amplification was corrected by using a synthetic template baseline for primer optimization and for computational correction. The original pipeline was this. Reads were annotated to V, D and J genes according to IMGT and were analyzed with immunoSEQ Analyzer, with only productive sequences retained. Clonality was computed as one minus Shannon entropy normalized by log2 of the number of productive unique sequences. For each patient and control, public and private clones were evaluated among the 100 most prevalent clones. Susac-specific clones were defined as absent from healthy and MS cohorts, around 970 published viral clones and other ImmuneACCESS disease sequences. TCRdb redid the processing of the public reads, applying fastp at Q25 and MiXCR, and retained in-frame beta chains. Rows are unified per CDR3 protein, each entry keeping the most common DNA and genes. The V and J calls here are based on TCRdb, not the publication. Counted in this sample were about 440,000 distinct CDR3 sequences; approximately 89% of them appeared once. More than 0.09% of the sample goes to the ten largest clones.

Study-wide findings and limitations: The number of individuals in the TCR sequencing and HLA analysis was acknowledged as relatively small.

Germline trimming: 7 bases from V, 3 bases from J; junction bases outside gene matches: 4. Reading from cysteine to phenylalanine, the CDR3 counts 15 amino acids. Of the read, only the CDR3 DNA is kept; its 45 bases are in frame from base 1. Sequences MNHNS (CDR1) and SASEGT (CDR2) are obtained from the germline V gene. High-throughput TCR beta sequencing profiled peripheral blood CD8+ and CD4+ T cells from healthy donors, Susac syndrome patients and multiple sclerosis patients. Multiple sclerosis controls were treatment-naive patients with stable or active relapsing-remitting disease fulfilling revised McDonald criteria. CD8+ TEMRA cells were enriched by FACS, while bulk CD8+ and CD4+ T cells were purified by magnetic negative isolation. Blood was drawn into EDTA tubes, processed within 24 hours, and PBMCs were isolated by density gradient centrifugation. PBMCs intended for TCR sequencing were frozen in liquid nitrogen and were later thawed in a 37 degrees C water bath. Purity of sorted or isolated CD4+, CD8+ and CD8+ TEMRA cells was at least 90%.

The sequencing sample was made of CD8+ T cells from PBMCs. The origin of this receptor is a human donor with multiple sclerosis. Here the chain combines TRBV6-1 and TRBJ2-1; the junction holds 12 bases that match TRBD2. The DNA sequence follows: TGTGCCAGCACCGCACTAGCGGGGGGCTACAATGAGCAGTTCTTC. Translated, it gives CASTALAGGYNEQFF.